A selection of T cell receptor beta chains follows, all from one sample in a study of shared clonotypes between healthy human individuals. TCRdb's table, derived via immunoSEQ multiplex PCR, lists solely in-frame clones and lacks some. The table includes over 400,000 clones, 70% to 80% detected once. Sequencing used PBMCs. The receptors shown here come from a woman aged 40-49 years in good health. Some clones in this sample may be carry-over from other donors' samples. Both conserved end residues are part of each CDR3.

CDR3 protein,V gene
CASSLHAGGMMSEQFF,TRBV5-1
CASSPYRWGYQETQYF,TRBV7-9
CASSLDSSGANVLTF,TRBV7-3
CASSLLVRDSQPQHF,TRBV28
CASSLGSSAGELFF,TRBV7-8
CASTSNPGRYYEQYF,TRBV6-6
CASSVGGHPEKLFF,TRBV9
CASSLSGQSYGYTF,TRBV7-2
CAISPEGYEQYF,TRBV10-3
CSVGAGGDTQYF,TRBV29-1
CASRQTPAHEKLFF,TRBV2
CASSWAAGGRDEQFF,TRBV18
CASSPTGWSEKLFF,TRBV18
CASPRGAGANVLTF,TRBV2
CASSIAGTVAEKLFF,TRBV19
CASSPIDSFYTF,TRBV18
CASSRQGQGIVHEQYF,TRBV9
CASSPGSGREQYF,TRBV2
CASSQEPGYDYGYTF,TRBV4-3
CASSPGTVNEKLFF,TRBV6-6
CASSGDTDTQYF,TRBV28
CASTTGLAGPTGELFF,TRBV4-1
CASSQDRGEAYQPQHF,TRBV4-1
CASSAGFDTEAFF,TRBV18
CASSPQEISNTGELFF,TRBV18
CASSLSGDEQFF,TRBV7-2
CASSPDRGGQPQHF,TRBV4-1
CASSLGSGVRYEQYF,TRBV5-1
CASSASSGGGNTEAFF,TRBV2
CASSLAGVSNQPQHF,TRBV7-9
CASSPSGLGASNEQFF,TRBV7-9
CATSPAWLGAKNIQYF,TRBV15
CASSGGPGRGQPQHF,TRBV28
CAINALTSGGGEQFF,TRBV10-3
CASSPLQGGMNTEAFF,TRBV27
CASSVGTSGSYTGELFF,TRBV9
CASSPGPPSGANVLTF,TRBV18
CASSDSGTSHTGELFF,TRBV6-4
CASSQDVLGASMNTEAFF,TRBV4-2
CASSPREPYQESQYF,TRBV18
CAWMGQGRNKAYNEQFF,TRBV30
CASSQLGGRETQYF,TRBV11-2
CATSGTSANNEQFF,TRBV10-3